This TCR beta chain originates from a study of long-term antiretroviral therapy in people with HIV. Researchers ran immunoSEQ v3.0 at survey level. The method was immunoSEQ multiplex PCR; TCRdb's version includes in-frame clones alone and lacks a portion of them. The table records around 11,000 clones, around 89% of them present only once. In its sample, this clone was seen a few times. CDR1 is MGHDK, CDR2 SYGVNS, per germline. Trimming stripped 3 bases from V and 4 bases from J, with 9 bases between. This CDR3 contains 14 residues. Before DNA extraction, roughly 0.85-10 million cryopreserved PBMC were held in the samples.

Here the sequenced sample was unsorted PBMCs, taken 0.2 years before starting antiretroviral therapy. The V gene is TRBV25-1, the J gene TRBJ2-2; the D gene is possibly TRBD2 (7 bases). This TCR was sampled from a woman in her forties with HIV. CDR3 residues: CASSERGGTGELFF. The CDR3 DNA follows: TGTGCCAGCAGTGAGAGGGGGGGCACCGGGGAGCTGTTTTTT. The full variable domain, rest sourced from reference TRBV25-1 and TRBJ2-2, is EADIYQTPRYLVIGTGKKITLECSQTMGHDKMYWYQQDPGMELHLIHYSYGVNSTEKGDLSSESTVSRIRTEHFPLTLESARPSHTSQYLCASSERGGTGELFFGEGSRLTVL.